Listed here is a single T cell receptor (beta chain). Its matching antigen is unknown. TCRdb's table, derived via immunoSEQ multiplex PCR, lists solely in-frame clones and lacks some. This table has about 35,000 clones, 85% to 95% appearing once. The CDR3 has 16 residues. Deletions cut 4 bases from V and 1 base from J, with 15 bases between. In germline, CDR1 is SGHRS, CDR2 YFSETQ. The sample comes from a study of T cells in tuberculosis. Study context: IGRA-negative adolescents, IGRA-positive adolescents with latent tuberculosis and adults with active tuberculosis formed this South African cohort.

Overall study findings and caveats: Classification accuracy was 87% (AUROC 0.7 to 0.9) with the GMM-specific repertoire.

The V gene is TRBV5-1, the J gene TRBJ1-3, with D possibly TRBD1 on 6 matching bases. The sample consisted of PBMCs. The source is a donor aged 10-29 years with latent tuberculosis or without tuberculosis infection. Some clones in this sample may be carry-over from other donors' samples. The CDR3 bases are TGCGCCAGCAGCACGTGGACAGAGGGGTCTGGAAACACCATATATTTT. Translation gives CASSTWTEGSGNTIYF.